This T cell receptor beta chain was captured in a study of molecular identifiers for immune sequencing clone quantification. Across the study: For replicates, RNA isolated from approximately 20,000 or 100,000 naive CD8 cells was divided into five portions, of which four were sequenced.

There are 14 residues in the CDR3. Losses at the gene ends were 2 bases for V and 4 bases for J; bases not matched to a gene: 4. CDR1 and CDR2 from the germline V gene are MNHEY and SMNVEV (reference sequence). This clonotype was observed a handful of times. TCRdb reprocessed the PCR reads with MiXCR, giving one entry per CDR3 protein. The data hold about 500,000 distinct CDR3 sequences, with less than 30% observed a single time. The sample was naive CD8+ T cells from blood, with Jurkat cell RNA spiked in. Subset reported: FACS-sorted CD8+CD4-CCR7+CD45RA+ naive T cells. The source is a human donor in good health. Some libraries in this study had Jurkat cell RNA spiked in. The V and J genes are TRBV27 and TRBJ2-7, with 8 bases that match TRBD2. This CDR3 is CASSLTGGWYEQYF. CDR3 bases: TGTGCCAGCAGTTTAACGGGGGGGTGGTACGAGCAGTACTTC.